A selection of T cell receptor beta chains follows, all from one sample in a study of cytomegalovirus exposure and HLA in healthy donors. Profiling relied on immunoSEQ multiplex PCR, and the TCRdb table lists in-frame clones only, not all of them. The data contain 85,000 to 120,000 clones, roughly 80% of them singletons. The sequenced material came from PBMCs. Receptor source: a man aged 60-69 years in good health and CMV-seronegative. CDR3s include the opening cysteine and the closing phenylalanine or tryptophan. The order of the fields is CDR3 protein, D gene, J gene, V gene. The D gene is left open where the match is weak.

CDR3aa: CASNTPGLGETQYF
d_gene: .
j_gene: TRBJ2-5
v_gene: TRBV6-1

CDR3aa: CASSEGRENEKLFF
d_gene: .
j_gene: TRBJ1-4
v_gene: TRBV7-3

CDR3aa: CASSLASGPGTDYGYTF
d_gene: TRBD1
j_gene: TRBJ1-2
v_gene: TRBV5-4

CDR3aa: CATSKHTGQGNTGELFF
d_gene: TRBD1
j_gene: TRBJ2-2
v_gene: TRBV15

CDR3aa: CASSQERGLGEQYF
d_gene: TRBD2
j_gene: TRBJ2-7
v_gene: TRBV16

CDR3aa: CASSLDREYGYTF
d_gene: .
j_gene: TRBJ1-2
v_gene: TRBV5-1

CDR3aa: CASTPRRPGANVLTF
d_gene: .
j_gene: TRBJ2-6
v_gene: TRBV27

CDR3aa: CASSQDGGSGEQYF
d_gene: .
j_gene: TRBJ2-7
v_gene: TRBV4-2

CDR3aa: CASSPPGSYTQYF
d_gene: .
j_gene: TRBJ2-3
v_gene: TRBV6-5

CDR3aa: CASHRTSYNEQFF
d_gene: .
j_gene: TRBJ2-1
v_gene: TRBV2

CDR3aa: CASSLATGGIEYF
d_gene: TRBD1
j_gene: TRBJ2-3
v_gene: TRBV7-2